The T cell receptor beta chain under discussion was sequenced for a study of Graves' ophthalmopathy and Graves' hyperthyroidism. The table lists this clonotype with many counts. Antigen unknown. The study, taken as a whole, reports: Blood samples also showed most expanded thyroid clonotypes exceeding 0.001 frequency. The model predicted ophthalmopathy progression with roughly 70% sensitivity and around 72% specificity.

Amplification from RNA transcripts yielded the TCR beta CDR3 regions. A first-round RT-PCR used HTBI primers, followed by a second-round multiplex PCR. TCRdb reanalysed the multiplex PCR reads using MiXCR and keeps one entry per CDR3 protein. The sample yields a few hundred thousand distinct CDR3 sequences, under 45% seen once. The germline V gene has CDR1 SQVTM and CDR2 ANQGSEA. The CDR3 is 13 amino acids. Trimming shortened V by 3 bases and J by 5 bases, and 13 bases separated the two germline ends. J is TRBJ2-5 and V is TRBV29-1; D may be TRBD2 (5 bases). The sample taken for sequencing was peripheral blood or thyroid tissue (not recorded which). This clonotype was obtained from an adult man with Graves' hyperthyroidism. As DNA, the CDR3 is TGCAGCGTTGATCTGGTGGCGGGTGAGACCCAGTACTTC. Its translation: CSVDLVAGETQYF.